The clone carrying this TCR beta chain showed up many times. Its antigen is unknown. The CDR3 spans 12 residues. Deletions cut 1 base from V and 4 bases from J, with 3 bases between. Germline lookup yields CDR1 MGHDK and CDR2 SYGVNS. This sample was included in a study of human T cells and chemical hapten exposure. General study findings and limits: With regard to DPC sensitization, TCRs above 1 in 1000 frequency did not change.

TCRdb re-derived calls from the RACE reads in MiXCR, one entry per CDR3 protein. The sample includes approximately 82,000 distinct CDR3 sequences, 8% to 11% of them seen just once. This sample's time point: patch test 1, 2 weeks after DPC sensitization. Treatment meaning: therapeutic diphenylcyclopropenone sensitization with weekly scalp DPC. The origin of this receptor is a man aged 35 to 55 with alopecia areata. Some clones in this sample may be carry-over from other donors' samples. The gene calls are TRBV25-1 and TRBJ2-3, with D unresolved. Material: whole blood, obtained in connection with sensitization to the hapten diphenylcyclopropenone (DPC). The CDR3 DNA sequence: TGTGCCAGCAGTGAATCGGCAGATACGCAGTATTTT. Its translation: CASSESADTQYF.